The 9 T cell receptor beta chains below come from one sample, sequenced in a study of blood T cell repertoires in COVID-19. Only in-frame clones appear in the TCRdb table, and some are missing; sequencing was by immunoSEQ multiplex PCR. The sample lists some 150,000 clones; approximately 86% were seen once. The sample was peripheral blood. The source is a man between 70 and 80 years old with acute or convalescent COVID-19.

This chain uses TRBV29-1 with TRBJ1-5, with unresolved D. This CDR3 spans 13 amino acids. Germline V gene lookup returns CDR1 SQVTM and CDR2 ANQGSEA. Between the trimmed V and J ends, which lost 4 bases and 0 bases, there was a span of 7 bases. CDR3 sequence reads: CSVVGDSNQPQHF. CDR3 DNA sequence: TGCAGCGTTGTCGGGGATAGCAATCAGCCCCAGCATTTT.

This chain uses TRBV2 with TRBJ2-1; D is possibly TRBD1 (5 bases). Trimming cost V 8 bases and J 0 bases, with 14 bases left between them. CDR1 SNHLY and CDR2 FYNNEI come from the germline V gene. The length of the CDR3 is 15 residues. CDR3 sequence (DNA): TGTGCCAGCCAGAGCAGGGTGACCTCCTACAATGAGCAGTTCTTC. This encodes CASQSRVTSYNEQFF.

The V call is TRBV28, the J call TRBJ1-5; no reliable D call. V gave up 6 bases and J gave up 3 bases, with 6 bases separating them. This CDR3 comprises 12 residues. Germline lookup yields CDR1 MDHEN and CDR2 SYDVKM. As DNA, the CDR3 is TGTGCCAGCAGGCTAAACAATCAGCCCCAGCATTTT. Its protein is CASRLNNQPQHF.

J is TRBJ1-6 and V is TRBV2, with D perhaps matching TRBD1 (6 bases). Germline lookup yields CDR1 SNHLY and CDR2 FYNNEI. V lost 7 bases and J lost 10, with 14 bases in between. CDR3 length: 13 residues. Here the CDR3 DNA reads TGTGCCAGCAAATCAGGGGCAGGATCACCCCTCCACTTT. It is translated as CASKSGAGSPLHF. Complete variable domain (other parts from reference TRBV2 and TRBJ1-6): EPEVTQTPSHQVTQMGQEVILRCVPISNHLYFYWYRQILGQKVEFLVSFYNNEISEKSEIFDDQFSVERPDGSNFTLKIRSTKLEDSAMYFCASKSGAGSPLHFGNGTRLTVT.

The chain employs TRBV11-2 and TRBJ2-1; TRBD2 aligns across 12 bases. The CDR3 has 19 residues. Germline V lookup: CDR1 SGHAT, CDR2 FQNNGV. The V gene end was trimmed by 5 bases and the J gene end by 5 bases; junction bases not matched to a gene: 16. The CDR3 reads CASSRNAGASGRAHNEQFF. The CDR3, as DNA: TGTGCCAGCAGCCGTAACGCCGGGGCTAGCGGGAGGGCCCACAATGAGCAGTTCTTC.

The rearrangement uses TRBV4-2 and TRBJ2-1; 9 bases map to TRBD2. Per germline, CDR1 LGHNA and CDR2 YNFKEQ. This CDR3 contains 15 residues. The junction had 7 bases not matched to a gene; V was cut back by 0 bases and J by 10 bases. The DNA of the CDR3 is TGTGCCAGCAGCCAAGAAAGAAGGACTAGCGCCGAGCAGTTCTTC. This translates into CASSQERRTSAEQFF.

This rearrangement joins TRBV27 to TRBJ2-3, with 11 bases that match TRBD2. V dropped 4 bases and J dropped 2; count of bases not matched to a gene: 2. Germline V gene sequence: CDR1 MNHEY, CDR2 SMNVEV (reference sequence). The CDR3 is made up of 15 amino acids. This CDR3 is CASSWGLADTDTQYF. CDR3 DNA sequence: TGTGCCAGCAGTTGGGGACTAGCGGACACAGATACGCAGTATTTT.

The table lists this clone with a count of one. This chain connects TRBV9 to TRBJ2-6; 13 nucleotides match TRBD2. The length of the CDR3 is 18 residues. Trimming cost V 4 bases and J 3 bases; bases outside gene matches: 7. Germline CDR1 and CDR2: SGDLS and YYNGEE. The CDR3 protein is CASSPRLAGGSGANVLTF. Here the CDR3 DNA reads TGTGCCAGCAGCCCCAGACTAGCGGGAGGTAGTGGGGCCAACGTCCTGACTTTC.

J is TRBJ2-2 and V is TRBV7-2, with 11 bases that match TRBD2. Unmatched junction bases numbered 6, after V lost 2 bases and J lost 4 bases. The CDR3 is 17 amino acids. The V gene's germline CDR1 is SGHTA and CDR2 FQGNSA. CDR3 bases: TGTGCCAGCAGCTTAAGCCTAGCGGGAGGATTCACCGGGGAGCTGTTTTTT. Protein product: CASSLSLAGGFTGELFF.